The 15 T cell receptor beta chains listed next were all sequenced from one sample in a study of cytomegalovirus exposure and HLA in healthy donors. PCR involved 60 Vbeta and 13 Jbeta primers. Profiling relied on immunoSEQ multiplex PCR, and the TCRdb table lists in-frame clones only, not all of them. The table has 110,000 or so clones, about 61% seen once; the top ten hold about 8%. What was sequenced was PBMCs. Receptors originate from a man aged 18-30 years in good health and CMV-seropositive.

The gene calls are TRBV6-4 and TRBJ1-1; no firm D call. Germline V gene data show CDR1 as MRHNA and CDR2 as SNTAGT. CDR3 length: 14 amino acids. V lost 0 bases and J lost 3, with 8 bases in between. CDR3 coding DNA: TGTGCCAGCAGTGACTCTATTCAGGACACTGAAGCTTTCTTT. As protein: CASSDSIQDTEAFF.

The chain couples TRBV5-1 to TRBJ2-5, with TRBD2 identical over 9 bases. The last part of the DNA fits TRBJ2-7 better; the J call may be wrong. The CDR3 is 14 amino acids. Germline lookup yields CDR1 SGHRS and CDR2 YFSETQ. This chain's CDR3 is CASSLGLAGHEQYF. The CDR3 region has the DNA TGCGCCAGCAGCTTGGGGCTAGCGGGGCACGAGCAGTACTTC.

The gene calls are TRBV6-1 and TRBJ2-3; 16 nucleotides agree with TRBD2. The V gene end was trimmed by 2 bases and the J gene end by 5 bases; junction bases not matched to a gene: 7. CDR3 length: 18 residues. The V gene's germline CDR1 is MNHNS and CDR2 SASEGT. The CDR3, as DNA: TGTGCCAGCAGTGAACGGGGACTAGCGGGGGGGTGGGAAGATACGCAGTATTTT. Translated, it gives CASSERGLAGGWEDTQYF.

V usage is TRBV10-2 and J usage is TRBJ2-2; TRBD2 agrees at 7 bases. After removal of 6 bases from V and 2 bases from J, the junction contained 3 bases not matched to a gene. The CDR3 runs 14 residues. Germline-derived CDR1 and CDR2 are WSHSY and SAAADI. The CDR3 protein is CASSPGGNTGELFF. The CDR3, as DNA: TGCGCCAGCAGCCCGGGGGGAAACACCGGGGAGCTGTTTTTT.

The V and J genes are TRBV2 and TRBJ1-5; D ambiguous. The CDR3 contains 16 residues. V was pared by 3 bases and J by 0 bases, with 12 bases between. From germline, CDR1 is SNHLY and CDR2 FYNNEI. The CDR3 loop is CASSDGGIYSNQPQHF. The DNA of the CDR3 is TGTGCCAGCAGTGATGGAGGGATATATAGCAATCAGCCCCAGCATTTT.

This chain connects TRBV5-4 to TRBJ1-2; perhaps TRBD1 as D (6 bases). CDR1 is SGHNT, CDR2 YYREEE, per germline (reference sequence). V shed 6 bases and J shed 8 bases, with 23 bases lying between them. This CDR3 is built from 15 residues. The CDR3 protein is CASTPRGGAVQGYTF. CDR3 DNA sequence: TGTGCCAGCACCCCGAGGGGGGGCGCCGTTCAAGGCTACACCTTC.

This chain links TRBV7-9 with TRBJ1-2, with TRBD1 matching 10 bases. The germline gives CDR1 SEHNR, CDR2 FQNEAQ (reference sequence). Trimming cost V 5 bases and J 3 bases; bases outside gene matches: 15. The CDR3 has 18 residues. CDR3 in DNA: TGTGCCAGCAGCCCAAAAACAGGGGGACAGGGGTCGGACTATGGCTACACCTTC. It encodes CASSPKTGGQGSDYGYTF.

V and J are TRBV21-1 and TRBJ2-7; TRBD1 is taken as the D call from the table, unchecked against the DNA. TRBV21-1 is a documented pseudogene. The CDR3 runs 14 residues. This CDR3 reads CASSNEKGAHEQYF. The CDR3 coding sequence is TGTGCCAGCAGCAATGAGAAGGGGGCTCACGAGCAGTACTTC.

Written as DNA, the CDR3 is TGTGCCAGCAGCCCTATAGCTAGCGGGGGGGCCGGATCGCAGTATTTT. It encodes CASSPIASGGAGSQYF. J is TRBJ2-3 and V is TRBV11-3, with 12 bases matching TRBD2. V was clipped by 5 bases and J by 10 bases; unmatched bases: 13. CDR3 length: 16 amino acids. Germline V gives CDR1 SGHNT, CDR2 YENEEA.

The genes are TRBV6-4 and TRBJ2-1; 10 bases match TRBD2. The V segment lost 3 bases and the J segment 5 bases; nucleotides outside the gene matches: 7. The V gene's germline CDR1 is MRHNA and CDR2 SNTAGT. The CDR3 spans 16 residues. CDR3 nucleotide sequence: TGTGCCAGCAGTGAAAGAGCGGGGGGGAAGGACAATGAGCAGTTCTTC. Translated, it gives CASSERAGGKDNEQFF.

This chain joins TRBV2 and TRBJ2-1; D ambiguous. Trimming took off 6 bases at V and 2 bases at J, with 14 bases between the two ends. The CDR3 covers 15 residues. Per the germline V gene, CDR1 is SNHLY and CDR2 is FYNNEI. CDR3 coding DNA: TGTGCCAGCAGCTTACAGAATATACCCTACAATGAGCAGTTCTTC. Encoded protein: CASSLQNIPYNEQFF.

This clone was observed a few times. This chain uses TRBV6-6 with TRBJ2-7, with D maybe TRBD1 (5 bases). Trimming shortened V by 6 bases and J by 5 bases, and 11 bases separated the two germline ends. In germline, CDR1 is MNHNY, CDR2 SVGAGI (reference sequence). The CDR3 extends over 12 amino acids. The CDR3 loop reads CASSQSGNEQYV. CDR3 DNA: TGTGCCAGCAGCCAATCAGGGAACGAGCAGTACGTC.

The rearrangement joins TRBV11-3 to TRBJ1-1, with a weak D call TRBD1 (5 bases). The CDR3 contains 12 residues. Trimming took 2 bases from V and 7 from J, leaving 8 bases between them. Germline V gene data show CDR1 as SGHNT and CDR2 as YENEEA. CDR3 in amino acids: CASSLRTLEAFF. The CDR3 DNA is TGTGCCAGCAGCTTACGGACACTTGAAGCTTTCTTT.

This clone occurred once. The chain employs TRBV11-2 and TRBJ2-7; TRBD1 aligns across 8 bases. This CDR3 contains 15 residues. Germline V gene sequence: CDR1 SGHAT, CDR2 FQNNGV. Losses at the gene ends were 5 bases for V and 6 bases for J; bases not matched to a gene: 12. Here the CDR3 reads CASSPRDRGGREQYF. The CDR3 DNA reads as TGTGCCAGCAGCCCGCGCGACAGGGGTGGCCGCGAGCAGTACTTC.

The chain couples TRBV13 to TRBJ1-1; possible D gene TRBD1, 6 bases. The CDR3 covers 15 residues. From germline, CDR1 is PRHDT and CDR2 FYEKMQ (reference sequence). V lost 6 bases, J lost 4 bases, and 18 bases lay in between. Written as DNA, the CDR3 is TGTGCCAGCAGGATGGGGGCAGGGTGGTCCACTGAAGCTTTCTTT. It translates to CASRMGAGWSTEAFF.